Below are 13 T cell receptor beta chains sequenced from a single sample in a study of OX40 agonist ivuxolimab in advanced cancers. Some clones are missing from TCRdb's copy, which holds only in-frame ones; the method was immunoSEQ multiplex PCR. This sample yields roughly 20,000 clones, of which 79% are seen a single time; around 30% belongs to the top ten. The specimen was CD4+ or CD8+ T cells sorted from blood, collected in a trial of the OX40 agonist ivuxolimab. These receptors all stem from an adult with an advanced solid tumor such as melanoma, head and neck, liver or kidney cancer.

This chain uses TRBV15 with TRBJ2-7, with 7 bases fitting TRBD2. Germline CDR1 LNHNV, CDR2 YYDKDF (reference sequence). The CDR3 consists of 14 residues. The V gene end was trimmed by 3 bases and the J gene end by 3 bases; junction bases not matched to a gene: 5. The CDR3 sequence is CATSSAGENYEQYF. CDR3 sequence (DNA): TGTGCCACCAGCAGTGCGGGGGAAAACTACGAGCAGTACTTC.

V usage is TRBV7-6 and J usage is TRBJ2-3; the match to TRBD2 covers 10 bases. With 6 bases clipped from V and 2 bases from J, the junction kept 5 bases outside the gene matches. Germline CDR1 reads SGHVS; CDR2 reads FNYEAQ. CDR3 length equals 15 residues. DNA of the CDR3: TGTGCCAGCAGGGCTAGCGGGGGATACACAGATACGCAGTATTTT. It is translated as CASRASGGYTDTQYF.

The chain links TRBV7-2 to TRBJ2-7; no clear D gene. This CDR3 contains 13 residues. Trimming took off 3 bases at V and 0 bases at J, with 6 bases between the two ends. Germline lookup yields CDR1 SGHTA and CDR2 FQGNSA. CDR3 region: CASSLPTSYEQYF. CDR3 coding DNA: TGTGCCAGCAGCTTGCCTACCTCCTACGAGCAGTACTTC. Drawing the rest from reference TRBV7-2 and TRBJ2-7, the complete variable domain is GAGVSQSPSNKVTEKGKDVELRCDPISGHTALYWYRQSLGQGLEFLIYFQGNSAPDKSGLPSDRFSAERTGGSVSTLTIQRTQQEDSAVYLCASSLPTSYEQYFGPGTRLTVT.

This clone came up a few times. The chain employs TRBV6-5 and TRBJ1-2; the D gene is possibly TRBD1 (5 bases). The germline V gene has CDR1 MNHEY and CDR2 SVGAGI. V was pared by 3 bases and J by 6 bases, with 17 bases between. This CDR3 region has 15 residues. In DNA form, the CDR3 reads TGTGCCAGCAGTTATCGGGGGGACTCTTCAGATGGCTACACCTTC. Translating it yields CASSYRGDSSDGYTF.

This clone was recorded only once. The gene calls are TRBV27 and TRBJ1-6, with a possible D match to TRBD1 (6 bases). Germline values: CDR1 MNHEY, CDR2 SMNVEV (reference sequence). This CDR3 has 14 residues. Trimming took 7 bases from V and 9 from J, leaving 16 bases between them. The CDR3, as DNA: TGTGCCAGCACTCCAAGCTTAGGGGGTTCACCCCTCCACTTT. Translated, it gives CASTPSLGGSPLHF.

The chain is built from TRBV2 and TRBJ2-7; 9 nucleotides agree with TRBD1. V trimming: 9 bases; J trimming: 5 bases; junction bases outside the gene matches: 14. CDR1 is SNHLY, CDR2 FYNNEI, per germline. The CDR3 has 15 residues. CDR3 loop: CASFRRDRVRNEQYF. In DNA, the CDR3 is TGTGCCAGTTTCCGTAGGGACAGGGTAAGGAACGAGCAGTACTTC. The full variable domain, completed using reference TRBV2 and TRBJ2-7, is EPEVTQTPSHQVTQMGQEVILRCVPISNHLYFYWYRQILGQKVEFLVSFYNNEISEKSEIFDDQFSVERPDGSNFTLKIRSTKLEDSAMYFCASFRRDRVRNEQYFGPGTRLTVT.

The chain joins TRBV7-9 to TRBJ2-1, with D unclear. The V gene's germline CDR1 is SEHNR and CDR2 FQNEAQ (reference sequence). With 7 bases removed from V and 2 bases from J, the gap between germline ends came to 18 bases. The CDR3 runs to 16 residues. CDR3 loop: CASTPDPNSPYNEQFF. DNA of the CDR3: TGTGCCAGCACTCCCGACCCAAATTCTCCCTACAATGAGCAGTTCTTC.

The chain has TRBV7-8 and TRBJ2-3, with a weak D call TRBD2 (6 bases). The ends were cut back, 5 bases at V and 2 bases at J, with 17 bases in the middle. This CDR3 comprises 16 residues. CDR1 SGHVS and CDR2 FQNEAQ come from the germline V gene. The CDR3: CASSGGSIPPTDTQYF. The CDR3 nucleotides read TGTGCCAGCAGCGGGGGGTCCATCCCCCCCACAGATACGCAGTATTTT. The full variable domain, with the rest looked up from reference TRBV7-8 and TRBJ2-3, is GAGVSQSPRYKVAKRGQDVALRCDPISGHVSLFWYQQALGQGPEFLTYFQNEAQLDKSGLPSDRFFAERPEGSVSTLKIQRTQQEDSAVYLCASSGGSIPPTDTQYFGPGTRLTVL.

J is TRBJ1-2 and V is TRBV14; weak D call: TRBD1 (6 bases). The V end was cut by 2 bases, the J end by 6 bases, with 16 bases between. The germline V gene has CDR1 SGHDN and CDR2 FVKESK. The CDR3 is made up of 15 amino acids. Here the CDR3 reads CASSQRRQDRHGYTF. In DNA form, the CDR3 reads TGTGCCAGCAGCCAACGTCGACAGGACAGACATGGCTACACCTTC. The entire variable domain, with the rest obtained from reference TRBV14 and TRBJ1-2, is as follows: EAGVTQFPSHSVIEKGQTVTLRCDPISGHDNLYWYRRVMGKEIKFLLHFVKESKQDESGMPNNRFLAERTGGTYSTLKVQPAELEDSGVYFCASSQRRQDRHGYTFGSGTRLTVV.

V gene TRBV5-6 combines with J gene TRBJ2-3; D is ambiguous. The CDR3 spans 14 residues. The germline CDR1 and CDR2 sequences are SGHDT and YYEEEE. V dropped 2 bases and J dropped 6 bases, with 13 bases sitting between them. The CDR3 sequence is CASSFLGPGDTQYF. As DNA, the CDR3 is TGTGCCAGCAGCTTTCTGGGCCCCGGCGATACGCAGTATTTT.

CDR3 DNA: TGTGCCAGCAGCCGAAAGGGCTTGGGGACTGAAGCTTTCTTT. It translates to CASSRKGLGTEAFF. The rearrangement links TRBV7-9 to TRBJ1-1; D remains unclear. Deletions cut 5 bases from V and 5 bases from J, with 15 bases between. The germline V gene has CDR1 SEHNR and CDR2 FQNEAQ (reference sequence). The CDR3 covers 14 residues.

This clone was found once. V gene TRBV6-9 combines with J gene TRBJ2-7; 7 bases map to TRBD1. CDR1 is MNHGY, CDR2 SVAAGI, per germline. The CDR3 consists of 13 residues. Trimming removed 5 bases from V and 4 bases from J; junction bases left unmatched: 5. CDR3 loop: CASSKGGYYEQYF. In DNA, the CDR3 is TGTGCCAGCAGTAAAGGGGGCTATTACGAGCAGTACTTC.

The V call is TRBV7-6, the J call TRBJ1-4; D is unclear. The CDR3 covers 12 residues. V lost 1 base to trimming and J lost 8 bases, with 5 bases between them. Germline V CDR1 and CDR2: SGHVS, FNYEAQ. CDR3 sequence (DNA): TGTGCCAGCAGCTTAGAAAGCGAAAAACTGTTTTTT. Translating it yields CASSLESEKLFF.